This T cell receptor (beta chain) was observed in a study of cytotoxic CD8 clonotypes in ibrutinib-treated CLL. Genomic DNA in a quantity of about 2 micrograms was derived from cryopreserved PBMCs for TCR beta libraries. Germline V gene data show CDR1 as KGHSH and CDR2 as LQKENI. The J segment lost 5 bases and the V segment lost 3 bases, leaving 7 bases of the junction unmatched. CDR3 length equals 15 residues. Comments on this clone: Its antigen is still unknown.

Overall study results and limits: Investigators sampled sustained-remission and progressing patients at differing times. In comparison with age-matched healthy donors, baseline clonality was higher and tracked circulating CD8+ T-cell counts. The study found clonality rose at ibrutinib response, then fell toward baseline at progression.

This table comes from immunoSEQ multiplex PCR, and its TCRdb copy is limited to in-frame clones, with some not included. The sample holds 70,000 to 80,000 clones, less than 85% seen once. Sample: PBMCs, taken after 24 months of ibrutinib treatment. The V gene is TRBV18, the J gene TRBJ2-1; 7 bases map to TRBD1. This receptor was taken from a human donor with chronic lymphocytic leukemia. CDR3 residues: CASSPPDRRNNEQFF. In DNA form, the CDR3 reads TGTGCCAGCTCACCTCCGGACAGGAGAAACAATGAGCAGTTCTTC. Together with reference TRBV18 and TRBJ2-1, the CDR3 gives the full variable domain: NAGVMQNPRHLVRRRGQEARLRCSPMKGHSHVYWYRQLPEEGLKFMVYLQKENIIDESGMPKERFSAEFPKEGPSILRIQQVVRGDSAAYFCASSPPDRRNNEQFFGPGTRLTVL.